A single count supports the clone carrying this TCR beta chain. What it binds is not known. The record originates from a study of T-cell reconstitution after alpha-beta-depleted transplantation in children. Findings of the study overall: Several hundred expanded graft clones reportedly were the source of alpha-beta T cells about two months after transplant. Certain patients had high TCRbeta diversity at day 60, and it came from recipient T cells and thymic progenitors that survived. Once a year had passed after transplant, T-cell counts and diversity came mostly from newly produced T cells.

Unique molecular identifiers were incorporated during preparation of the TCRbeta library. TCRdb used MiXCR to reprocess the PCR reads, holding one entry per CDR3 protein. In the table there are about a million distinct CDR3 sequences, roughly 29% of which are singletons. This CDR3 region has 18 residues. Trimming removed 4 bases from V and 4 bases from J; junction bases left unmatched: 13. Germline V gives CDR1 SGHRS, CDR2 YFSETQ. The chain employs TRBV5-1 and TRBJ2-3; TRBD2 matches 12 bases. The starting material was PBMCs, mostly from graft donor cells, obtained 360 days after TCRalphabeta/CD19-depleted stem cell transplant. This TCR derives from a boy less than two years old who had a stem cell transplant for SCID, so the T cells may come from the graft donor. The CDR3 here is CASSPSYASGGGSDTQYF. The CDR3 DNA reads TGCGCCAGCAGCCCGTCCTACGCTAGCGGGGGGGGCTCAGATACGCAGTATTTT.